This T cell receptor (beta chain) was recovered during a study of immune evolution from preneoplasia to lung adenocarcinoma. Study outcomes and limitations: KRAS-mutant nodules had the highest T cell clonality.

Profiling relied on immunoSEQ multiplex PCR, and the TCRdb table lists in-frame clones only, not all of them. The data contain about 5,000 clones, approximately 78% of them singletons. Turning to this clone: No antigen is known for it.

V was clipped by 4 bases and J by 5 bases, with 9 bases between them. CDR1 is MNHEY, CDR2 SMNVEV, per germline (reference sequence). The CDR3 runs 13 residues. Sequenced material: FFPE lung adenocarcinoma in situ tissue. The rearrangement uses TRBV27 and TRBJ2-1; D gene unclear. The receptor's source is a person aged 70 to 80 with lung adenocarcinoma. The CDR3 DNA sequence: TGTGCCAGCAGTTGGTTACTCAACAATGAGCAGTTCTTC. This encodes CASSWLLNNEQFF.